This T cell receptor (beta chain) was captured in a study of PD-L1 blockade in urothelial cancer. For the study at large: In about 2014 therapy began: atezolizumab 1,200 mg intravenously every 3 weeks. The authors examined blood 3 weeks (second dose) and 6 weeks after treatment start. Between 0 and 3 chemotherapy regimens preceded treatment for each patient. General study points: Clones that were tumor-associated expanded more in the blood of durable-benefit patients at 3 weeks.

A remark on this clone: The antigen is not known.

Noted time point: pretreatment peripheral blood. V shed 2 bases and J 4 bases; nucleotides not matched to a gene: 6. In germline, CDR1 is SGHRS, CDR2 YFSETQ. This CDR3 is built from 15 residues. Using immunoSEQ multiplex PCR, the repertoire was profiled, and TCRdb retains in-frame clones only, with some absent. The profile shows tens of thousands of clones, less than 90% of them singletons. The sequence was obtained from a woman in her sixties or seventies with urothelial cancer. Source: PBMCs, taken around atezolizumab (anti-PD-L1) treatment. The chain has TRBV5-1 and TRBJ2-1; 7 bases fit TRBD2. CDR3 nucleotide sequence: TGCGCCAGCAGCTTAGGCGGGGGAAGATACAATGAGCAGTTCTTC. Translated, it gives CASSLGGGRYNEQFF.